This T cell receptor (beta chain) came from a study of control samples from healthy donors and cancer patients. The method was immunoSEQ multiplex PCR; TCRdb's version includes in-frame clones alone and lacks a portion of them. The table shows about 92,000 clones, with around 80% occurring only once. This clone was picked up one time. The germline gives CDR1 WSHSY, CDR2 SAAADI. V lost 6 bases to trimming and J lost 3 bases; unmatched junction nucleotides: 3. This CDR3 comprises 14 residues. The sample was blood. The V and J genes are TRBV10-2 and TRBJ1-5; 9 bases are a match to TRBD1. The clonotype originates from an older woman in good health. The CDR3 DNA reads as TGCGCCAGCAGGGGACAGGGTGACAATCAGCCCCAGCATTTT. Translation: CASRGQGDNQPQHF.